The following is a T cell receptor (beta chain) sequence with its context. This record belongs to a study of T cells in tuberculosis. Generated by immunoSEQ multiplex PCR, the TCRdb table keeps only in-frame clones and is missing some. Of tens of thousands of clones in the sample, approximately 97% were seen once. Germline V gene data show CDR1 as PRHDT and CDR2 as FYEKMQ (reference sequence). The length of the CDR3 is 10 residues. Between the trimmed V and J ends, which lost 11 bases and 7 bases, there was a span of 11 bases. The source material was PBMCs. The source is a donor aged 10 to 29 with latent tuberculosis or without tuberculosis infection. The rearrangement joins TRBV13 to TRBJ1-2, with D unresolved. The CDR3, as DNA: TGTGCCCAAGCGTGGGTTGGCTACACCTTC. It translates to CAQAWVGYTF.